The following is a T cell receptor (beta chain) sequence with its context. These data belong to a study of PD-1 and CTLA-4 blockade in melanoma. V dropped 0 bases and J dropped 3 bases, with 21 bases sitting between them. The CDR3 spans 18 residues. Germline values: CDR1 LGHDT, CDR2 YNNKEL (reference sequence). TCRdb's table, derived via immunoSEQ multiplex PCR, lists solely in-frame clones and lacks some. The data hold approximately 17,000 clones, with about two thirds observed a single time. The sequence came from a human donor with melanoma. The sample was CD8+ T cells from peripheral blood, taken from a patient given anti-PD-1 treatment. The gene calls are TRBV3-1 (or the pseudogene TRBV3-2) and TRBJ2-7; a weak D match, TRBD2 (6 bases). CDR3 in amino acids: CASSQDERRGTTSYEQYF. The CDR3 nucleotides are TGTGCCAGCAGCCAAGATGAACGGCGGGGAACAACCAGCTACGAGCAGTACTTC.